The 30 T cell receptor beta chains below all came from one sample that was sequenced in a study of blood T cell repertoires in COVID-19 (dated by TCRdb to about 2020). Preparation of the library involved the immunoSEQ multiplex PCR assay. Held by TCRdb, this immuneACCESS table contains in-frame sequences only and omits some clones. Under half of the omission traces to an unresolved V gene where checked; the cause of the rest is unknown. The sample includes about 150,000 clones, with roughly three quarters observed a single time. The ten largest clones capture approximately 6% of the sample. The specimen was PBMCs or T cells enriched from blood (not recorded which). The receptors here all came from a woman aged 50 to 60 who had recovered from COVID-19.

CDR3: CATFRASYNSPLHF. Written as DNA, the CDR3 is TGTGCCACCTTCAGGGCCTCCTATAATTCACCCCTCCACTTT. The chain recombines TRBV28 with TRBJ1-6; a weak D match, TRBD1 (5 bases). Trimming pared 10 bases from V and 0 bases from J, leaving 10 bases between. CDR1 is MDHEN, CDR2 SYDVKM, per germline. This CDR3 has 14 residues.

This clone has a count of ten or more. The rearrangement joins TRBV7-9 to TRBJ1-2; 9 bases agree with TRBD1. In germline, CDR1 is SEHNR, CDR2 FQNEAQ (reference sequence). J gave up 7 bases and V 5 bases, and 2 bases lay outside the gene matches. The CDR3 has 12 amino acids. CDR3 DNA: TGTGCCAGCAGCCCGACAGGGGGTGGCTACACCTTC. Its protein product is CASSPTGGGYTF.

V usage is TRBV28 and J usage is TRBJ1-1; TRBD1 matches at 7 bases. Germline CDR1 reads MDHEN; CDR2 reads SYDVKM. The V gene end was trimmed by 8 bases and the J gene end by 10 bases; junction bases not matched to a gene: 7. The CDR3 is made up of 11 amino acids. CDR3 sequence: CASDPGQRAFF. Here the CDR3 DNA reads TGTGCCAGCGACCCGGGACAGAGAGCTTTCTTT.

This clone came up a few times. CDR3: CASSRGTGGLGNEKLFF. The DNA for the CDR3 is TGCGCCAGCAGCCGCGGGACAGGGGGCTTGGGTAATGAAAAACTGTTTTTT. V and J are TRBV5-1 and TRBJ1-4; 12 bases agree with TRBD1. This CDR3 comprises 17 residues. J was trimmed by 4 bases and V by 4 bases; bases with no gene match: 8. Germline V lookup: CDR1 SGHRS, CDR2 YFSETQ. Full variable domain (rest looked up from reference TRBV5-1 and TRBJ1-4): KAGVTQTPRYLIKTRGQQVTLSCSPISGHRSVSWYQQTPGQGLQFLFEYFSETQRNKGNFPGRFSGRQFSNSRSEMNVSTLELGDSALYLCASSRGTGGLGNEKLFFGSGTQLSVL.

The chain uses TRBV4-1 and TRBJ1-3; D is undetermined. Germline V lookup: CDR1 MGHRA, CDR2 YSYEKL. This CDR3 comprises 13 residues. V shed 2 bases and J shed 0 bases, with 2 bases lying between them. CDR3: CASSQYSGNTIYF. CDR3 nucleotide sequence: TGCGCCAGCAGCCAATACTCTGGAAACACCATATATTTT.

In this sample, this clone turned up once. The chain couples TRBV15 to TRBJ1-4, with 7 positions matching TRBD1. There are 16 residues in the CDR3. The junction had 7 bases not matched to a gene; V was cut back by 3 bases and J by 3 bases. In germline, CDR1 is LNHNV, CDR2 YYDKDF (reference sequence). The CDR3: CATSSLGQEANEKLFF. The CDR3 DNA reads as TGTGCCACCAGCAGCTTAGGACAGGAAGCTAATGAAAAACTGTTTTTT.

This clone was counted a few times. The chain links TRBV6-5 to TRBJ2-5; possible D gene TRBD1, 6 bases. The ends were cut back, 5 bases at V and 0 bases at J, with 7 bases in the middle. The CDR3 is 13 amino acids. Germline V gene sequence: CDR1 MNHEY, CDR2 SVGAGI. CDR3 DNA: TGTGCCAGCAGTAGACAGGACCAAGAGACCCAGTACTTC. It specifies CASSRQDQETQYF.

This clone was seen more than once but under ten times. CDR3: CASSQGQYSNQPQHF. CDR3 nucleotide sequence: TGTGCCAGCAGCCAAGGACAATATAGCAATCAGCCCCAGCATTTT. This rearrangement joins TRBV4-2 to TRBJ1-5; no firm D call. V was shortened by 1 base and J by 0 bases, with 7 bases between the two germline ends. This CDR3 has 15 amino acids. Looked up from germline, CDR1 is LGHNA and CDR2 is YNFKEQ.

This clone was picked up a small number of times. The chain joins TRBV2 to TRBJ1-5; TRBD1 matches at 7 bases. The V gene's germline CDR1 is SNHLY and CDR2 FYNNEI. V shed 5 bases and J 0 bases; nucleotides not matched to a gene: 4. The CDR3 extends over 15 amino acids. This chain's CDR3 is CASSWDSNSNQPQHF. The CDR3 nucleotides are TGTGCCAGCAGTTGGGACAGCAATAGCAATCAGCCCCAGCATTTT.

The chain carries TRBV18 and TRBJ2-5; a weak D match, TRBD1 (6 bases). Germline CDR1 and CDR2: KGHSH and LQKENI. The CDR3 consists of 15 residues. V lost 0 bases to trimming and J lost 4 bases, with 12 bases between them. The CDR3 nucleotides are TGTGCCAGCTCACCACCGGGACACACAGGAGAGACCCAGTACTTC. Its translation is CASSPPGHTGETQYF. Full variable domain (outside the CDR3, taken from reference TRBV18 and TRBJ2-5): NAGVMQNPRHLVRRRGQEARLRCSPMKGHSHVYWYRQLPEEGLKFMVYLQKENIIDESGMPKERFSAEFPKEGPSILRIQQVVRGDSAAYFCASSPPGHTGETQYFGPGTRLLVL.

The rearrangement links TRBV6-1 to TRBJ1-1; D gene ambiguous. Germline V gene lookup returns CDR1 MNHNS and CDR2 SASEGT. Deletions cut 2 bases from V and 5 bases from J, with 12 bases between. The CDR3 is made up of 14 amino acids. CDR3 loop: CASSELTGRTEAFF. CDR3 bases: TGTGCCAGCAGTGAACTAACGGGGAGGACTGAAGCTTTCTTT.

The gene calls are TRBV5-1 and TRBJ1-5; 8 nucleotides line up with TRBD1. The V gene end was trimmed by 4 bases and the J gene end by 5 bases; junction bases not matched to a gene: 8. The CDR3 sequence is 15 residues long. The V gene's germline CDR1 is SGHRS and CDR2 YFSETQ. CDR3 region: CASSRDGQGHQPQHF. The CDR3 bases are TGCGCCAGCAGCCGGGACGGACAGGGCCATCAGCCCCAGCATTTT.

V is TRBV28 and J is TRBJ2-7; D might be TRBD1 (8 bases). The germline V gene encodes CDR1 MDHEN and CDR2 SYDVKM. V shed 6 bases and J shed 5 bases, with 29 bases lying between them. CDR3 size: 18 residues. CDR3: CASSKSVGQGGSCNEQYF. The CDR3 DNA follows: TGTGCCAGCAGCAAGTCCGTCGGACAGGGAGGGTCCTGCAACGAGCAGTACTTC.

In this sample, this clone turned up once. CDR3 sequence reads: CASILDRGGNQPQHF. In nucleotides, the CDR3 is TGTGCCAGCATCTTGGACAGGGGGGGCAATCAGCCCCAGCATTTT. The gene calls are TRBV2 and TRBJ1-5, with 10 bases identical to TRBD1. J gave up 2 bases and V 7 bases, and 5 bases lay outside the gene matches. Germline loops: CDR1 SNHLY, CDR2 FYNNEI. The CDR3 contains 15 residues.

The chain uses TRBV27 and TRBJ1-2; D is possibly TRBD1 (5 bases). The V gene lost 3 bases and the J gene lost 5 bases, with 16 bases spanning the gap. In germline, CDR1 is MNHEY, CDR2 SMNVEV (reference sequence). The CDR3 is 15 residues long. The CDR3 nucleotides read TGTGCCAGCAGTTTCTTAGGAGGGGAGCGGTATGGCTACACCTTC. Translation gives CASSFLGGERYGYTF.

Here the CDR3 DNA reads TGTGCCAGCTCCGCCGAGAGGGCGGGGCTCAATGAGCAGTTCTTC. Translating gives CASSAERAGLNEQFF. This chain joins TRBV18 and TRBJ2-1; tentatively, D is TRBD2 (6 bases). This CDR3 is 15 amino acids long. Germline assignment: CDR1 KGHSH and CDR2 LQKENI. With 6 bases removed from V and 6 bases from J, the gap between germline ends came to 18 bases. The full variable domain, its missing parts supplied by reference TRBV18 and TRBJ2-1, is NAGVMQNPRHLVRRRGQEARLRCSPMKGHSHVYWYRQLPEEGLKFMVYLQKENIIDESGMPKERFSAEFPKEGPSILRIQQVVRGDSAAYFCASSAERAGLNEQFFGPGTRLTVL.

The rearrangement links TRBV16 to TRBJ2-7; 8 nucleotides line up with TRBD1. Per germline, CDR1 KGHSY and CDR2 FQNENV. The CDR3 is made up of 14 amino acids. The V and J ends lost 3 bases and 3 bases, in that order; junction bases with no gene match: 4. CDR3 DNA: TGTGCCAGCAGCCAGCAGGACAGGGTCTACGAGCAGTACTTC. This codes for CASSQQDRVYEQYF.

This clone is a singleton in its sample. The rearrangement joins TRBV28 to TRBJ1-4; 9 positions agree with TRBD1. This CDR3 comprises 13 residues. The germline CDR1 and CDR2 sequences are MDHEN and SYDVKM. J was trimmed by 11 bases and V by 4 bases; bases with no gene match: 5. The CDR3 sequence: CASSYGDRVKLFF. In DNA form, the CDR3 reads TGTGCCAGCAGTTACGGGGACAGGGTCAAACTGTTTTTT.

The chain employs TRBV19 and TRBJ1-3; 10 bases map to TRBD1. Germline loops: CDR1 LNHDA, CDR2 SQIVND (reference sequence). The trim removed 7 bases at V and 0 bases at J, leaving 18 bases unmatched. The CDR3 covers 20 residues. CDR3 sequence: CASKGARDRGRELSGNTIYF. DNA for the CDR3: TGTGCCAGTAAAGGGGCCCGGGACAGGGGTCGAGAACTCTCTGGAAACACCATATATTTT.

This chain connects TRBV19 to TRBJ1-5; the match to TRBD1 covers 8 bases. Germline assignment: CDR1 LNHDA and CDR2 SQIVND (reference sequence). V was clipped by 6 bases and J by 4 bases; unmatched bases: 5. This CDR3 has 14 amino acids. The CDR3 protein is CASRDRVSNQPQHF. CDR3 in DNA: TGTGCCAGTAGGGACAGGGTATCTAATCAGCCCCAGCATTTT. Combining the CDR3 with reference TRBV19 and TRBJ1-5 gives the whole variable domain DGGITQSPKYLFRKEGQNVTLSCEQNLNHDAMYWYRQDPGQGLRLIYYSQIVNDFQKGDIAEGYSVSREKKESFPLTVTSAQKNPTAFYLCASRDRVSNQPQHFGDGTRLSIL.

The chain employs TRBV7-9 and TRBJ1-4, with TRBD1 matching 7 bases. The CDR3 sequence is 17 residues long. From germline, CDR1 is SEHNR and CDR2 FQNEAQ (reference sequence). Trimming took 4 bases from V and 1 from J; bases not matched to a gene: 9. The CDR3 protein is CASSSPGQPRTNEKLFF. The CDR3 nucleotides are TGTGCCAGCAGCTCGCCGGGACAGCCTAGAACTAATGAAAAACTGTTTTTT.

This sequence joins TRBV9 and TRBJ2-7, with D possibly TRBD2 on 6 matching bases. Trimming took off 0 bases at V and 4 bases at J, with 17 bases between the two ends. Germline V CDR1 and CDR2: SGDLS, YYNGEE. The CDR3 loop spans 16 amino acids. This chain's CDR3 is CASSVGWGGGVYEQYF. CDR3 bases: TGTGCCAGCAGCGTAGGGTGGGGAGGAGGGGTTTACGAGCAGTACTTC.

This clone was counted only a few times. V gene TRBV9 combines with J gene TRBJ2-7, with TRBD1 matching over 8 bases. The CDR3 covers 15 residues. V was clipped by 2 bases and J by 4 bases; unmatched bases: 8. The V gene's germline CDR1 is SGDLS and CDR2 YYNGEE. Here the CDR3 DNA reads TGTGCCAGCAGCGTCGGACAGGGAGTAGGGTACGAGCAGTACTTC. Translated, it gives CASSVGQGVGYEQYF.

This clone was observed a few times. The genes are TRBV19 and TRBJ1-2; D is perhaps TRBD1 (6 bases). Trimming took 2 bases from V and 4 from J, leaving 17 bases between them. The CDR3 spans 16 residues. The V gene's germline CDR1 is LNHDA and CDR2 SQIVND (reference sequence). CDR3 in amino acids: CASSIIGGAQSYGYTF. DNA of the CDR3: TGTGCCAGTAGTATAATCGGGGGGGCGCAATCCTATGGCTACACCTTC.

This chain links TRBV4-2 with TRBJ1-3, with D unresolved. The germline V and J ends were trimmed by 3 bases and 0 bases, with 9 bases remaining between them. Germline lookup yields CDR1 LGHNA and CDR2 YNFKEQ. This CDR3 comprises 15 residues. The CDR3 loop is CASSQPLASGNTIYF. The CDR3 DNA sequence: TGTGCCAGCAGCCAGCCGCTAGCCTCTGGAAACACCATATATTTT.

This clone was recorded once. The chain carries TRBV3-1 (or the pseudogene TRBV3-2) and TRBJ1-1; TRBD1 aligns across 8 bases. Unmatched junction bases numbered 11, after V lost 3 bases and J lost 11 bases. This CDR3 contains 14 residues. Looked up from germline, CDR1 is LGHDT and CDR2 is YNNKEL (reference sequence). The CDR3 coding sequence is TGTGCCAGCAGCCATTTCAGGGGGCTCCAATGGGCTTTCTTT. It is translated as CASSHFRGLQWAFF.

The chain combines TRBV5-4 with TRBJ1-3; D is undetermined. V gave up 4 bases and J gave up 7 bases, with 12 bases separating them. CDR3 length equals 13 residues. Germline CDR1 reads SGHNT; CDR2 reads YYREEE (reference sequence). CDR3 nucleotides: TGTGCCAGCAGCGGACTTGTCAAGAACACCATATATTTT. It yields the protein CASSGLVKNTIYF.

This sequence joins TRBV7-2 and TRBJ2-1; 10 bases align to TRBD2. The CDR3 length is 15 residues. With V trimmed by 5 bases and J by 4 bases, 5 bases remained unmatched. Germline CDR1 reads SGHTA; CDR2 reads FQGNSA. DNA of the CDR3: TGTGCCAGCAGCGGTAGCGGGGGGCCGTACAATGAGCAGTTCTTC. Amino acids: CASSGSGGPYNEQFF.

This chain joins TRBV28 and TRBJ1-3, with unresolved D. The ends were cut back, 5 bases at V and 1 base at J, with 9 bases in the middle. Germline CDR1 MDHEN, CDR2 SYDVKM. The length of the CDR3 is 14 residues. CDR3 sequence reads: CASSLLMSGNTIYF. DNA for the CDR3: TGTGCCAGCAGTCTTCTTATGTCTGGAAACACCATATATTTT.

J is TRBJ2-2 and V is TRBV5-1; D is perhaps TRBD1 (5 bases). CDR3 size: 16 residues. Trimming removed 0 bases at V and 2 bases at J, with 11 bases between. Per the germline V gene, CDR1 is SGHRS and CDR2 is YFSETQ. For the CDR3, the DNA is TGCGCCAGCAGCTTGGAATCGCAGGGAAACACCGGGGAGCTGTTTTTT. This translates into CASSLESQGNTGELFF.